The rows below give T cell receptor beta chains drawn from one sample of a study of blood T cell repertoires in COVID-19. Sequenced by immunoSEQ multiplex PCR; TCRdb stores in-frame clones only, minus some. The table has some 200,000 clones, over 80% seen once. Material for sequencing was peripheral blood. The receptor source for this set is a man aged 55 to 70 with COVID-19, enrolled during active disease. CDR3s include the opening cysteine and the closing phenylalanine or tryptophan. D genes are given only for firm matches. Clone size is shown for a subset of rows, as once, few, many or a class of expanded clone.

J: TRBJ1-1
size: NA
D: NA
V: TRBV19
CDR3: CASSLSGNTEAFF
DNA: TGTGCCAGTAGTCTCAGCGGAAACACTGAAGCTTTCTTT

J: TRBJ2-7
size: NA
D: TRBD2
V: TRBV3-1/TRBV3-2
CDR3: CASSPSSGRAIYEQYF
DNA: TGTGCCAGCAGCCCCTCCAGCGGGAGGGCCATCTACGAGCAGTACTTC

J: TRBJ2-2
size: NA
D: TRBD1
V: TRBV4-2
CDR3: CASSQGGQGGGTGELFF
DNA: TGTGCCAGCAGCCAAGGGGGACAGGGTGGTGGTACCGGGGAGCTGTTTTTT

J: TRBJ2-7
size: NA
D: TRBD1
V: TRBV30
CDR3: CAAQGHYEQYF
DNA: TGTGCCGCACAGGGGCACTACGAGCAGTACTTC

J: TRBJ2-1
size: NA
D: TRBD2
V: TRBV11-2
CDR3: CASNGLADNEQFF
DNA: TGTGCCAGCAACGGACTAGCGGACAATGAGCAGTTCTTC

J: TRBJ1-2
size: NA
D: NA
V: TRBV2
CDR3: CASSDGRANYGYTF
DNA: TGTGCCAGCAGTGATGGGCGAGCTAACTATGGCTACACCTTC

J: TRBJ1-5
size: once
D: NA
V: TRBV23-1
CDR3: CASSQSLLYICNQPQHF
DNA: TGCGCCAGCAGTCAATCACTGTTGTATATTTGCAATCAGCCCCAGCATTTT

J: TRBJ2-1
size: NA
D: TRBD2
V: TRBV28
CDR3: CASSLTSPPWQFF
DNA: TGTGCCAGCAGTTTGACTAGCCCACCCTGGCAGTTCTTC

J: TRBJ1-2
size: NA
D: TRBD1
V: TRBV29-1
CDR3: CSVESRGTGDGYTF
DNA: TGCAGCGTTGAAAGCCGGGGGACAGGAGATGGCTACACCTTC

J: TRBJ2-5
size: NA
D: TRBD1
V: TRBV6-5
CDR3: CASSQSDRGGETQYF
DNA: TGTGCCAGCAGCCAGAGCGACAGGGGGGGAGAGACCCAGTACTTC

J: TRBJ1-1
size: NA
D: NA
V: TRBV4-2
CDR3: CASSQENRARVTEAFF
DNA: TGTGCCAGCAGCCAAGAGAACAGGGCAAGGGTCACTGAAGCTTTCTTT

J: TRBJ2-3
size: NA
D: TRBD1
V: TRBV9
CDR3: CASSGDRTDTQYF
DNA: TGTGCCAGCAGCGGGGACAGAACAGATACGCAGTATTTT

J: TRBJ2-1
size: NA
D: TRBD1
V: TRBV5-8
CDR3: CASSPGTVAYNEQFF
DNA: TGTGCCAGCAGCCCCGGGACAGTAGCCTACAATGAGCAGTTCTTC

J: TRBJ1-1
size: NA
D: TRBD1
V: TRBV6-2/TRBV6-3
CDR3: CASSYLTGGTEAFF
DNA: TGTGCCAGCAGTTACTTAACAGGGGGCACTGAAGCTTTCTTT

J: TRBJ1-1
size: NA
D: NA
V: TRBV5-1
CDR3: CASSLAGYTEAFF
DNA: TGCGCCAGCAGCTTGGCAGGGTACACTGAAGCTTTCTTT

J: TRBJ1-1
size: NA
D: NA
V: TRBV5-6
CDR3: CASSRIHGTEAFF
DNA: TGTGCCAGCAGCCGGATCCACGGGACTGAAGCTTTCTTT

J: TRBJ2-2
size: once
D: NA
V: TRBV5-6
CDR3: CASSFGVSDTGELFF
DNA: TGTGCCAGCAGCTTCGGAGTTTCCGACACCGGGGAGCTGTTTTTT

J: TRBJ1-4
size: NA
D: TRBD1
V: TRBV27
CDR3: CASRDSLNEKLFF
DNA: TGTGCCAGCCGGGACAGCCTTAATGAAAAACTGTTTTTT

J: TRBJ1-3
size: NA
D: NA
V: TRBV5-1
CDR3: CASSLDLRRGGNTIYF
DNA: TGCGCCAGCAGCTTGGATTTAAGGAGGGGAGGAAACACCATATATTTT

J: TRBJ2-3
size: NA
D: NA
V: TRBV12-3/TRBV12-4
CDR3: CASSPYTDTQYF
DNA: TGTGCCAGCAGCCCTTACACAGATACGCAGTATTTT

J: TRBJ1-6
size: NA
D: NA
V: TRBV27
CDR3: CASSADGLISPLHF
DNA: TGTGCCAGCAGTGCTGACGGACTTATTTCACCCCTCCACTTT

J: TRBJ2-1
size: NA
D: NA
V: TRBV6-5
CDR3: CASSPWEINYNEQFF
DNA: TGTGCCAGCAGTCCCTGGGAGATTAACTACAATGAGCAGTTCTTC

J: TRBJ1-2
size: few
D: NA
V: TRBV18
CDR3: CASSPRQAGWDYGYTF
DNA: TGTGCCAGCTCACCACGACAGGCCGGGTGGGACTATGGCTACACCTTC

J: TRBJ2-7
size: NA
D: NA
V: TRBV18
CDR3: CASSTRDGRSSYEQYF
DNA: TGTGCCAGCTCAACTCGGGATGGCAGAAGCTCCTACGAGCAGTACTTC

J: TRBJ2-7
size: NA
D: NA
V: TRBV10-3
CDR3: CAISETTTNYEQYF
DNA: TGTGCCATCAGTGAGACTACTACCAACTACGAGCAGTACTTC

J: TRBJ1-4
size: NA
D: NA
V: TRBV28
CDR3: CASSPNPGYDLEKLFF
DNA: TGTGCCAGCAGTCCTAACCCGGGGTACGACCTGGAAAAACTGTTTTTT

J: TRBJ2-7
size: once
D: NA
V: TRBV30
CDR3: CAWSQASYEQYF
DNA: TGTGCCTGGAGTCAGGCCTCCTACGAGCAGTACTTC

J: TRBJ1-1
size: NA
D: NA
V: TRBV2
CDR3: CASNWGRNTEAFF
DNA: TGTGCCAGCAACTGGGGGCGGAACACTGAAGCTTTCTTT

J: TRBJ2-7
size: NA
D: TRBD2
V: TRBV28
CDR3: CASNRAGVSYEQYF
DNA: TGTGCCAGCAACCGAGCGGGAGTGTCCTACGAGCAGTACTTC

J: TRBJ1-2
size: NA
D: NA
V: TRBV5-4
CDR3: CASSVQENYGYTF
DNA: TGTGCCAGCAGCGTACAGGAGAACTATGGCTACACCTTC

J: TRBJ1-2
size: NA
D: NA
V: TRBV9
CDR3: CASKTGPSTGGYTF
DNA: TGTGCCAGCAAGACAGGACCTTCGACTGGAGGCTACACCTTC

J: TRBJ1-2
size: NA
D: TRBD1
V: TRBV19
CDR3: CARAKGQVPGVYGYTF
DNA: TGTGCCAGGGCCAAAGGACAGGTTCCCGGGGTCTATGGCTACACCTTC

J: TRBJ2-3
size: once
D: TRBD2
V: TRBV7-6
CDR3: CASSTGTSGRLDTQYF
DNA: TGTGCCAGCAGCACGGGGACTAGCGGGAGGTTAGATACGCAGTATTTT

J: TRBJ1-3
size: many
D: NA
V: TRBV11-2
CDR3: CASSLDTGLGTIYF
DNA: TGTGCCAGCAGCTTAGATACAGGGTTGGGCACCATATATTTT

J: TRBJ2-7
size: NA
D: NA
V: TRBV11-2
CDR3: CASSLVSGGPYEQYF
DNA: TGTGCCAGCAGCTTAGTTTCTGGGGGCCCCTACGAGCAGTACTTC

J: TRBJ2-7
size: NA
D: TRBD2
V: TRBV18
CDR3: CASSPRLAAYEQYF
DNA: TGTGCCAGCTCACCGAGACTAGCGGCCTACGAGCAGTACTTC

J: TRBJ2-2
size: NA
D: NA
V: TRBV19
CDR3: CASSIEGTQYTGELFF
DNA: TGTGCCAGTAGTATAGAAGGGACTCAATACACCGGGGAGCTGTTTTTT

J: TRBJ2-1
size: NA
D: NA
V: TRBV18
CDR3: CASSSSTSISHNEQFF
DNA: TGTGCCAGCTCATCCTCAACTAGCATAAGCCACAATGAGCAGTTCTTC

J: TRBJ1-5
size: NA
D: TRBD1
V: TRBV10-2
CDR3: CASSESTGFNQPQHF
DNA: TGCGCCAGCAGTGAGTCGACAGGGTTCAATCAGCCCCAGCATTTT

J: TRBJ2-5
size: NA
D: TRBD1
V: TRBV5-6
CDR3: CASSLLYDRGRETQYF
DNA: TGTGCCAGCAGCTTGCTATATGACAGGGGGCGGGAGACCCAGTACTTC

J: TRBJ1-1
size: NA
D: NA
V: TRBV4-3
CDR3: CASSRQETTEAFF
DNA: TGCGCCAGCAGCCGGCAGGAAACCACTGAAGCTTTCTTT

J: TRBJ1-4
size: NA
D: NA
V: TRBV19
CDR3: CASSLGQFGGEKLFF
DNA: TGTGCCAGTAGCCTTGGACAGTTCGGCGGCGAAAAACTGTTTTTT

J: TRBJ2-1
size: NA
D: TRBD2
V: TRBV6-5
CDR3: CASRPGTSGNNEQFF
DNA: TGTGCCAGCAGGCCCGGGACTAGCGGTAACAATGAGCAGTTCTTC

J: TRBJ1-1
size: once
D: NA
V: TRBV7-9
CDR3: CASSLRQIAEAFF
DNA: TGTGCCAGCAGCTTACGACAGATAGCTGAAGCTTTCTTT

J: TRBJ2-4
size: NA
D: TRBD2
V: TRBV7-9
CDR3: CAVWAGENIQYF
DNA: TGTGCCGTCTGGGCGGGAGAAAACATTCAGTACTTC